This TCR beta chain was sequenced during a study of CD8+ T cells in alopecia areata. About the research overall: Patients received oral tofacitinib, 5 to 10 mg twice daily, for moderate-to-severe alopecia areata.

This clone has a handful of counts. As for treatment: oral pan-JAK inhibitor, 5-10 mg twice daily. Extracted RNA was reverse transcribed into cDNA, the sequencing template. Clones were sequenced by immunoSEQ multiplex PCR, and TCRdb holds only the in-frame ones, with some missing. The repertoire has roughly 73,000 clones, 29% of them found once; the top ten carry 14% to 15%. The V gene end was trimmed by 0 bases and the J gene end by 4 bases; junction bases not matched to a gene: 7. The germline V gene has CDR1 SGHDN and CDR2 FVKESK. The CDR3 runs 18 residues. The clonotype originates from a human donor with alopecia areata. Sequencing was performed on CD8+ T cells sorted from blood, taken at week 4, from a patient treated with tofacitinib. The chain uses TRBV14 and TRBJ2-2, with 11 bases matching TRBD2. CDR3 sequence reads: CASSQDRLAGGSTGELFF. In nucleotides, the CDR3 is TGTGCCAGCAGCCAAGATCGGCTAGCGGGAGGATCCACCGGGGAGCTGTTTTTT.